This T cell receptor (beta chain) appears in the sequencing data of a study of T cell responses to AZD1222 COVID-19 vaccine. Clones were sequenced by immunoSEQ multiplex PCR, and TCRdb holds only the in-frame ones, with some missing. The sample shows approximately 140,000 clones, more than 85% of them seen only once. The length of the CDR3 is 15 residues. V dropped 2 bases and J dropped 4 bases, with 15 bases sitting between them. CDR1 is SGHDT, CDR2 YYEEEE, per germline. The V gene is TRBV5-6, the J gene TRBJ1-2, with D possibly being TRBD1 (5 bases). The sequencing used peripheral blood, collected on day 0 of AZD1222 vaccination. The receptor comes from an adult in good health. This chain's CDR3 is CASSFGAASFYGYTF. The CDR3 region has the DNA TGTGCCAGCAGCTTCGGGGCAGCCTCCTTCTATGGCTACACCTTC.